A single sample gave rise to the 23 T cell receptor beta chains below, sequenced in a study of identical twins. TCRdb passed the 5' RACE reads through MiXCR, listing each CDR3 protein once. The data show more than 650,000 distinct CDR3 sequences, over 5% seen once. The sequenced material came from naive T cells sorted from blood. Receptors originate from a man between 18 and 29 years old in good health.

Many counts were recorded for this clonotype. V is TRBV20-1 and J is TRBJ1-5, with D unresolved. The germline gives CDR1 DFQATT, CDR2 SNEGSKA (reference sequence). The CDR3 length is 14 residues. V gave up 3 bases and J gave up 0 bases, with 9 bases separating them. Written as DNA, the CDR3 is TGCAGTGCTAGCCTCCAGGTTAGCAATCAGCCCCAGCATTTT. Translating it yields CSASLQVSNQPQHF.

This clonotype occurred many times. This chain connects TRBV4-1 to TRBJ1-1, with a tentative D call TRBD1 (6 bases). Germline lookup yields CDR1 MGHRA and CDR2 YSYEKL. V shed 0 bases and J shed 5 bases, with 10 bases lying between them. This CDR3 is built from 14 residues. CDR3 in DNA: TGCGCCAGCAGCCAAGAAGGCAGGGGTACTGAAGCTTTCTTT. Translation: CASSQEGRGTEAFF.

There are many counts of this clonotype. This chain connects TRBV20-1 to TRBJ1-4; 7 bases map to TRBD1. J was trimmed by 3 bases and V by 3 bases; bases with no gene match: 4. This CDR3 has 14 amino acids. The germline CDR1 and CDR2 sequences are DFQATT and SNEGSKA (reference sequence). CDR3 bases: TGCAGTGCTAGCCTTGGGACAGCTAATGAAAAACTGTTTTTT. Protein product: CSASLGTANEKLFF.

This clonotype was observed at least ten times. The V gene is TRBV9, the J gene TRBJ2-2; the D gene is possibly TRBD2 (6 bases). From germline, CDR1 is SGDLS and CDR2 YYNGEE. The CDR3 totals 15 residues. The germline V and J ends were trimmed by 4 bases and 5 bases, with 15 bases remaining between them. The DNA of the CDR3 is TGTGCCAGCAGCCGTAGCGGAAGCGGGACCGGGGAGCTGTTTTTT. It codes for CASSRSGSGTGELFF.

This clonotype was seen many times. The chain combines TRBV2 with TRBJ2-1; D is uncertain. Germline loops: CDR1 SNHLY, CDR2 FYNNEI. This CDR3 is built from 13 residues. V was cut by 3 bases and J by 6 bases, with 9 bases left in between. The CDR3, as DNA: TGTGCCAGCAGTGATAACATTATCAATGAGCAGTTCTTC. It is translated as CASSDNIINEQFF.

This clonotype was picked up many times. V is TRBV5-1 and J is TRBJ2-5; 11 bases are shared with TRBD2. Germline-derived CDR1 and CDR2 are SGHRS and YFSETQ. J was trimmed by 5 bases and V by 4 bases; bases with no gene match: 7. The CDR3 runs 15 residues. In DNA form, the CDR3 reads TGCGCCAGCAGCATTAGCGGGAGGGTCAAGGAGACCCAGTACTTC. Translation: CASSISGRVKETQYF.

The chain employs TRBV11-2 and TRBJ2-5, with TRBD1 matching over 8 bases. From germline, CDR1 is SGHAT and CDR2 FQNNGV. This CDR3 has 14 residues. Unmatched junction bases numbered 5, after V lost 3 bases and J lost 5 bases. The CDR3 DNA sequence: TGTGCCAGCAGCTTCGTCAGGACAGGGGAGACCCAGTACTTC. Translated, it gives CASSFVRTGETQYF.

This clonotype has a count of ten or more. CDR3 protein: CASSLSSFGNEQFF. CDR3 nucleotides: TGTGCCAGCAGTTTATCTTCTTTCGGAAATGAGCAGTTCTTC. V is TRBV27 and J is TRBJ2-1; D gene uncertain. The germline CDR1 and CDR2 sequences are MNHEY and SMNVEV (reference sequence). The CDR3 runs 14 residues. Trimming cost V 0 bases and J 7 bases, with 10 bases left between them.

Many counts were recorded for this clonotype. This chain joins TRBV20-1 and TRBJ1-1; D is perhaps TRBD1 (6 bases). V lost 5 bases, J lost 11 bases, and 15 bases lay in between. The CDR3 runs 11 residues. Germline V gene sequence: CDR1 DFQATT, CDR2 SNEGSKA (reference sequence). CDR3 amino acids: CSALPQGKAFF. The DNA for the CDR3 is TGCAGTGCTCTACCACAGGGAAAGGCTTTCTTT.

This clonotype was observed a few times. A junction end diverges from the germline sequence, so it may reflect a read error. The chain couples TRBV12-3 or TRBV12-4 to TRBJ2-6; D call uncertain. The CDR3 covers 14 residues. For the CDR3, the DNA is TGTGCCAGCACTTTACTCTCTGGGGCCAACGTCCTGACTTTC. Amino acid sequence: CASTLLSGANVLTF.

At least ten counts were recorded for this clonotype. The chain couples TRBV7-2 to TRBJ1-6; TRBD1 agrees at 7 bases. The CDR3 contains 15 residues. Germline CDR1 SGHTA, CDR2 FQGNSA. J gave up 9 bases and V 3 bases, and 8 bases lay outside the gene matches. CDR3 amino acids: CASSFPTGTSSPLHF. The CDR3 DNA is TGTGCCAGCAGCTTTCCGACAGGGACAAGTTCACCCCTCCACTTT.

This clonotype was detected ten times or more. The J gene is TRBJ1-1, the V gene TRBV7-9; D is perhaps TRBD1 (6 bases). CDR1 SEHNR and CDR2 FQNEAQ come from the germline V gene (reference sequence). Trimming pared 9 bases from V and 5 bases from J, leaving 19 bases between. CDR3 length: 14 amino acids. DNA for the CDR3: TGTGCCAGTCACCAACAGGGATACAGTACTGAAGCTTTCTTT. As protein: CASHQQGYSTEAFF. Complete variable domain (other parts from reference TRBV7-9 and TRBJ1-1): DTGVSQNPRHKITKRGQNVTFRCDPISEHNRLYWYRQTLGQGPEFLTYFQNEAQLEKSRLLSDRFSAERPKGSFSTLEIQRTEQGDSAMYLCASHQQGYSTEAFFGQGTRLTVV.

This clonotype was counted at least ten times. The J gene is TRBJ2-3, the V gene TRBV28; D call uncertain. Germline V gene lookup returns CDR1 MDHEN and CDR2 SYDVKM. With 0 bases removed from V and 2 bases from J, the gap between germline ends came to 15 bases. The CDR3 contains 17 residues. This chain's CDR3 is CASSLWAGLGNTDTQYF. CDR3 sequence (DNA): TGTGCCAGCAGTTTATGGGCTGGGCTAGGCAACACAGATACGCAGTATTTT.

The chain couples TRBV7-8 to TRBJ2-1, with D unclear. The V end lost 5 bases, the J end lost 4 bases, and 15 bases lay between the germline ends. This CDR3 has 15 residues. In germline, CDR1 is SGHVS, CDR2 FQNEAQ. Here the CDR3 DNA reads TGTGCCAGCAGCAGCCGGCCCGAGAGTTACAATGAGCAGTTCTTC. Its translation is CASSSRPESYNEQFF.

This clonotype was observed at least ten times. The CDR3 reads CASSYRANGELFF. Written as DNA, the CDR3 is TGTGCCAGCAGTTACCGGGCCAACGGGGAGCTGTTTTTT. This chain connects TRBV6-5 to TRBJ2-2; no definite D call. The CDR3 loop spans 13 amino acids. V was clipped by 2 bases and J by 7 bases, with 8 bases between them. The germline CDR1 and CDR2 sequences are MNHEY and SVGAGI.

The CDR3 reads CASSPGTSGRVDTQYF. CDR3 in DNA: TGTGCCAGCAGTCCCGGGACTAGCGGGAGAGTAGATACGCAGTATTTT. The rearrangement links TRBV7-9 to TRBJ2-3; 14 positions match TRBD2. Losses at the gene ends were 6 bases for V and 5 bases for J; bases not matched to a gene: 7. Germline assignment: CDR1 SEHNR and CDR2 FQNEAQ (reference sequence). The CDR3 loop spans 16 amino acids.

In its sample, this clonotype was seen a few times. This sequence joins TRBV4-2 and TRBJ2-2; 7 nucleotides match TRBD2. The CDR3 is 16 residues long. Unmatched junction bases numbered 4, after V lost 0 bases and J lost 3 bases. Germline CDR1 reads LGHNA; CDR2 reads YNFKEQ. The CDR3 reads CASSQELATYTGELFF. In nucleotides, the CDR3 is TGTGCCAGCAGCCAAGAACTAGCGACCTACACCGGGGAGCTGTTTTTT.

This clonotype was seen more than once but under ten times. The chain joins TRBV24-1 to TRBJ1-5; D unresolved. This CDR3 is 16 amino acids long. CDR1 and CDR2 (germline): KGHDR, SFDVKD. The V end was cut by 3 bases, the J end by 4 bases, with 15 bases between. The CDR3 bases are TGTGCCACCAGTGATCACAAGACTGACGAGAATCAGCCCCAGCATTTT. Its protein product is CATSDHKTDENQPQHF.

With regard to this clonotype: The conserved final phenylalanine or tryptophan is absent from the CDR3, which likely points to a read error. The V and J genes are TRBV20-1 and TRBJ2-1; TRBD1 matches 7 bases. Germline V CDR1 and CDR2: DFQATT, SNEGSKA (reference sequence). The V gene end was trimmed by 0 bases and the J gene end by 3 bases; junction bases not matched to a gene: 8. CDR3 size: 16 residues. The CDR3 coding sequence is TGCAGTGCTAGAGATTCAGGGGGTGGAATCTACAATGAGCAGTTCTTG. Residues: CSARDSGGGIYNEQFL.

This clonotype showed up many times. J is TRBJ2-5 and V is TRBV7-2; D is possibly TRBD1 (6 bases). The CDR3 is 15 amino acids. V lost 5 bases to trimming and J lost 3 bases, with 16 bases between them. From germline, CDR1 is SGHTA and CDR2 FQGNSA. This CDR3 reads CASSHNMQGKETQYF. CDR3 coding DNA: TGTGCCAGCAGCCATAACATGCAGGGGAAAGAGACCCAGTACTTC.

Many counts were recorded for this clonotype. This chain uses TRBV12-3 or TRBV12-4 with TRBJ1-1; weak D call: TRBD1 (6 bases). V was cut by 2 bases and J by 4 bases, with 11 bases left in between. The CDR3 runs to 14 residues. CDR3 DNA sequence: TGTGCCAGCAGTTTATCAGGGGTGGGCACTGAAGCTTTCTTT. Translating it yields CASSLSGVGTEAFF.

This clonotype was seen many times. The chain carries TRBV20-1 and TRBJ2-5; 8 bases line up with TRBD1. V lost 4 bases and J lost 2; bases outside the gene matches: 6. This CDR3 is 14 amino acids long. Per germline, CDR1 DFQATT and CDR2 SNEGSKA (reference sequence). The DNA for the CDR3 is TGCAGTGCTAACCCCGGGACAGGACAAGAGACCCAGTACTTC. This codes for CSANPGTGQETQYF.

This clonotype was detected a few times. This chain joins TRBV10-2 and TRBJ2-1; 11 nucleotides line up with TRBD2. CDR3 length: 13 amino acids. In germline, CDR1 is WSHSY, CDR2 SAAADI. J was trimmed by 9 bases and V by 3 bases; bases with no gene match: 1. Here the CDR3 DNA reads TGCGCCAGCAGTGAACTAGCGGGAGTTGAGCAGTTCTTC. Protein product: CASSELAGVEQFF.